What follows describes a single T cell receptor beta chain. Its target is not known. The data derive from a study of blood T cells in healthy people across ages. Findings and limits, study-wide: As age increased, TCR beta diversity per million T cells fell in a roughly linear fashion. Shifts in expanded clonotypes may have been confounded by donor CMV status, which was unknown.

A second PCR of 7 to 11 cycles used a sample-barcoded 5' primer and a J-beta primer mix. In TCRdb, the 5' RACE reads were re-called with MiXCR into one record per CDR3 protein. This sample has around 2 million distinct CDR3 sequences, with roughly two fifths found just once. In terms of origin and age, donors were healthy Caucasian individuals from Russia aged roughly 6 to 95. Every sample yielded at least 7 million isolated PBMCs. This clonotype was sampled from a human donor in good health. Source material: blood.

The DNA for the CDR3 is TGTGCCAGCAGTCCCCGGGCCGGGGGGGCCTTTAACTATGGCTACACCTTC. Amino acid sequence: CASSPRAGGAFNYGYTF. J is TRBJ1-2 and V is TRBV27, with TRBD1 as a possible D gene (6 bases). The CDR3 is made up of 17 amino acids. Germline values: CDR1 MNHEY, CDR2 SMNVEV (reference sequence). The V end lost 5 bases, the J end lost 1 base, and 20 bases lay between the germline ends.